These T cell receptor beta chains were read from a single sample in a study of graft-versus-host responses after intestinal transplantation. Generated by immunoSEQ multiplex PCR, the TCRdb table keeps only in-frame clones and is missing some. The repertoire holds about 120,000 clones, with approximately 92% as singletons. No antigen has been assigned to these receptors. The material was unstimulated CD4+ T cells sorted from spleen or lymph node cells, obtained before intestinal transplant. The receptors shown here come from a human donor who received an intestinal transplant. Both conserved end residues are part of each CDR3. A D gene is named only where the DNA matches it firmly. Expanded clones are given a class, and other clones once, few, many or no size at all.

V: TRBV28; J: TRBJ2-1; size: .; D: .; DNA: TGTGCCAGCAGGACATCGGGGGTAAGTGAGCAGTTCTTC; CDR3: CASRTSGVSEQFF
V: TRBV30; J: TRBJ1-1; size: .; D: .; DNA: TGTGCCCTGAGACGGAGGGGAAGCACTGAAGCTTTCTTT; CDR3: CALRRRGSTEAFF
V: TRBV5-1; J: TRBJ2-5; size: .; D: .; DNA: TGCGCCTGGGGTGGGGAGACCCAGTACTTC; CDR3: CAWGGETQYF
V: TRBV10-3; J: TRBJ2-1; size: .; D: TRBD2; DNA: TGTGCCACCTCCCCCAACGAGGTAGCGGGTGAGCAGTTCTTC; CDR3: CATSPNEVAGEQFF
V: TRBV30; J: TRBJ1-1; size: .; D: .; DNA: TGTGCCTGGACACAGGGAGGCACTGAAGCTTTCTTT; CDR3: CAWTQGGTEAFF
V: TRBV5-4; J: TRBJ2-7; size: few; D: .; DNA: TGTGCCAGCAGCTCCGCCAGATCCTACGAGCAGTACTTC; CDR3: CASSSARSYEQYF
V: TRBV5-1; J: TRBJ2-7; size: .; D: TRBD2; DNA: TGCGCCAGCAGCTTGGGACTAGCGGGAGGATACGAGCAGTACTTC; CDR3: CASSLGLAGGYEQYF
V: TRBV18; J: TRBJ1-1; size: .; D: .; DNA: TGTGCCAGCTCTCCGGGACTACCCTTTGAAGCTTTCTTT; CDR3: CASSPGLPFEAFF
V: TRBV4-1; J: TRBJ2-1; size: .; D: .; DNA: TGCGCCAGCAGCCAAGACAGGGTCGTAAATGAGCAGTTCTTC; CDR3: CASSQDRVVNEQFF
V: TRBV19; J: TRBJ2-3; size: .; D: .; DNA: TGTGCCAGTAGCACAGATAGCACAGATACGCAGTATTTT; CDR3: CASSTDSTDTQYF
V: TRBV27; J: TRBJ2-7; size: .; D: .; DNA: TGTGCCAGCAGTTTATCTAGGGGAGTGCACGAGCAGTACTTC; CDR3: CASSLSRGVHEQYF
V: TRBV28; J: TRBJ2-7; size: .; D: TRBD2; DNA: TGTGCCAGCGTTGCCGGGTCCGCCAGCGGGATATCCTACGAGCAGTACTTC; CDR3: CASVAGSASGISYEQYF
V: TRBV30; J: TRBJ1-5; size: .; D: .; DNA: TGTGCCTGGAGCGGAGGCTTTTCTAGCAATCAGCCCCAGCATTTT; CDR3: CAWSGGFSSNQPQHF
V: TRBV9; J: TRBJ2-1; size: .; D: .; DNA: TGTGCCAGCAGCCGGGGGCGGGATAACAATGAGCAGTTCTTC; CDR3: CASSRGRDNNEQFF
V: TRBV5-1; J: TRBJ2-7; size: .; D: TRBD2; DNA: TGCGCCAGCAGCCCCCTCGGGACTAGACACTACGAGCAGTACTTC; CDR3: CASSPLGTRHYEQYF
V: TRBV7-8; J: TRBJ1-5; size: .; D: .; DNA: TGTGCCAGCACCTCTTCCCCCCCGGGGTCTAATCAGCCCCAGCATTTT; CDR3: CASTSSPPGSNQPQHF
V: TRBV28; J: TRBJ2-2; size: .; D: .; DNA: TGTGCCAGCAGGAGAGTCTCCGGGGAGCTGTTTTTT; CDR3: CASRRVSGELFF
V: TRBV7-3; J: TRBJ1-5; size: few; D: .; DNA: TGTGCCAGCAGCTTATCCAACGTTAATCAGCCCCAGCATTTT; CDR3: CASSLSNVNQPQHF
V: TRBV6-5; J: TRBJ2-5; size: .; D: .; DNA: TGTGCCACCGGGGAGGGGGAGCAAGAGACCCAGTACTTC; CDR3: CATGEGEQETQYF
V: TRBV25-1; J: TRBJ2-5; size: .; D: .; DNA: TGTGCCAGCAGTGAAGGGTTTGAACCCCAGTACTTC; CDR3: CASSEGFEPQYF
V: TRBV5-4; J: TRBJ2-7; size: .; D: .; DNA: TGTGCCAGCAGCCCGCCGCAGGGGATGTCCTACGAGCAGTACTTC; CDR3: CASSPPQGMSYEQYF
V: TRBV6-5; J: TRBJ2-7; size: .; D: .; DNA: TGTGCCAGCAGTTATATGGTCAGATCCTACGAGCAGTACTTC; CDR3: CASSYMVRSYEQYF
V: TRBV11-2; J: TRBJ2-3; size: .; D: .; DNA: TGTGCCAGCAGCTTAATGCTGGTTCGACCAAGCACAGATACGCAGTATTTT; CDR3: CASSLMLVRPSTDTQYF
V: TRBV7-9; J: TRBJ1-2; size: once; D: .; DNA: TGTGCCAGCAGCCTCCGGGACGGCCATCGATACACCTTC; CDR3: CASSLRDGHRYTF
V: TRBV15; J: TRBJ2-2; size: .; D: .; DNA: TGTGCCACCAGCAGACAAACTGGGATACCGAACACCGGGGAGCTGTTTTTT; CDR3: CATSRQTGIPNTGELFF
V: TRBV5-1; J: TRBJ2-1; size: .; D: .; DNA: TGCGCCAGCAGCTTGGAGATTGGGTCCTCAGAGCAGTTCTTC; CDR3: CASSLEIGSSEQFF
V: TRBV5-8; J: TRBJ2-5; size: .; D: .; DNA: TGTGCCAGCAGCTTGGGCGCAGGGACCACCCCAGAGACCCAGTACTTC; CDR3: CASSLGAGTTPETQYF
V: TRBV6-5; J: TRBJ2-5; size: .; D: .; DNA: TGTGCCAGCAGTTACGTGGGGGGCGGACAGACCCAGTACTTC; CDR3: CASSYVGGGQTQYF
V: TRBV7-2; J: TRBJ1-5; size: .; D: .; DNA: TGTGCCAGCAGCTTCGACGGCAATCAGCCCCAGCATTTT; CDR3: CASSFDGNQPQHF
V: TRBV5-1; J: TRBJ1-4; size: .; D: .; DNA: TGCGCCAGCAGCTTGTCGGACCGGCGGGGGGAAAAACTGTTTTTT; CDR3: CASSLSDRRGEKLFF
V: TRBV11-2; J: TRBJ2-7; size: .; D: .; DNA: TGTGCCAGCAGCTTAGGGTTTGGCAGGGATTACGAGCAGTACTTC; CDR3: CASSLGFGRDYEQYF
V: TRBV20-1; J: TRBJ2-7; size: once; D: .; DNA: TGCAGTGCTAGGGTTACATACGAGCAGTACTTC; CDR3: CSARVTYEQYF
V: TRBV5-1; J: TRBJ1-4; size: few; D: .; DNA: TGCGCCAGCAGCTTGGAGCCAACGGCTAATGAAAAACTGTTTTTT; CDR3: CASSLEPTANEKLFF
V: TRBV30; J: TRBJ1-5; size: once; D: .; DNA: TGTGCCTGGAGTGTACAGGACAATCAGCCCCAGCATTTT; CDR3: CAWSVQDNQPQHF
V: TRBV7-8; J: TRBJ2-1; size: .; D: TRBD2; DNA: TGTGCCAGCAGCTTAATCGCTAGCGGGAGCCCCTCCTACAATGAGCAGTTCTTC; CDR3: CASSLIASGSPSYNEQFF
V: TRBV2; J: TRBJ1-2; size: .; D: TRBD1; DNA: TGTGCCAGCACCGGGACAGAATCTATAGGCTACACCTTC; CDR3: CASTGTESIGYTF
V: TRBV6-1; J: TRBJ2-7; size: .; D: TRBD1; DNA: TGTGCCAGCAGCGGGGGACAGGGTGTCTCCTACGAGCAGTACTTC; CDR3: CASSGGQGVSYEQYF
V: TRBV19; J: TRBJ2-7; size: few; D: .; DNA: TGTGCCAGCCAGGGACCCTCCTACGAGCAGTACTTC; CDR3: CASQGPSYEQYF
V: TRBV7-7; J: TRBJ2-5; size: .; D: TRBD1; DNA: TGTGCTAGCAGCCCCGACAGGGGTGGAGGAGAGACCCAGTACTTC; CDR3: CASSPDRGGGETQYF
V: TRBV20-1; J: TRBJ2-7; size: .; D: .; DNA: TGCAGTGCTAACCGGGACTACGAGCAGTACTTC; CDR3: CSANRDYEQYF